Listed below are T cell receptor beta chains from one sample, sequenced in a study of spatial heterogeneity in lung cancer. TCRdb itself ran the 5' RACE reads through MiXCR, one entry per CDR3 protein. This table holds approximately 40,000 distinct CDR3 sequences, less than 5.5% found once. Sample: PBMCs, taken at surgery. The source of these receptors is a female donor with early-stage non-small cell lung cancer. Each CDR3 is given with its conserved first and last residue. The order of the fields is CDR3 length, clone size, D gene, V gene, J gene, CDR3 protein, CDR3 DNA. D genes are given only for firm matches. A clone size is listed for some rows: how often the clone was seen (once, few, many), or a class if it is expanded.

length: 14; size: many; D: TRBD2; V: TRBV29-1; J: TRBJ2-3; CDR3: CSVAGAGGPDTQYF; DNA: TGCAGCGTTGCAGGAGCGGGGGGCCCAGATACGCAGTATTTT
length: 16; size: many; D: TRBD1; V: TRBV27; J: TRBJ2-7; CDR3: CASSSGTGSITFEQYF; DNA: TGTGCCAGCAGTTCCGGGACAGGGTCAATAACTTTCGAGCAGTACTTC
length: 14; size: -; D: -; V: TRBV12-3/TRBV12-4; J: TRBJ2-3; CDR3: CASRRTGFTDTQYF; DNA: TGTGCCAGCAGGAGGACGGGATTCACAGATACGCAGTATTTT
length: 14; size: few; D: TRBD1; V: TRBV20-1; J: TRBJ2-7; CDR3: CSAPYDRVLSEQYF; DNA: TGCAGTGCCCCGTACGACAGGGTCTTGAGCGAGCAGTACTTC
length: 13; size: few; D: -; V: TRBV20-1; J: TRBJ2-1; CDR3: CSASSGNYNEQFF; DNA: TGCAGTGCTAGCTCGGGGAACTACAATGAGCAGTTCTTC
length: 14; size: -; D: -; V: TRBV15; J: TRBJ2-3; CDR3: CATSRDFSTDTQYF; DNA: TGTGCCACCAGCAGAGATTTCAGCACAGATACGCAGTATTTT
length: 16; size: -; D: -; V: TRBV28; J: TRBJ2-2; CDR3: CASSPTTAFNTGELFF; DNA: TGTGCCAGCAGTCCAACGACTGCTTTCAACACCGGGGAGCTGTTTTTT
length: 14; size: many; D: -; V: TRBV6-2/TRBV6-3; J: TRBJ2-1; CDR3: CATQGREPYNEQFF; DNA: TGTGCCACCCAGGGGCGGGAGCCCTACAATGAGCAGTTCTTC
length: 15; size: many; D: TRBD2; V: TRBV20-1; J: TRBJ2-1; CDR3: CSASASGRHDNEQFF; DNA: TGCAGTGCTAGCGCCAGCGGGAGGCACGACAATGAGCAGTTCTTC
length: 15; size: many; D: -; V: TRBV20-1; J: TRBJ2-3; CDR3: CSASTSRTAADTQYF; DNA: TGCAGTGCTTCGACTAGTAGAACTGCTGCAGATACGCAGTATTTT
length: 14; size: -; D: -; V: TRBV5-6; J: TRBJ1-5; CDR3: CASSEGQRNQPQHF; DNA: TGTGCCAGCTCAGAGGGGCAGAGAAACCAGCCCCAGCATTTT
length: 15; size: few; D: -; V: TRBV3-1; J: TRBJ2-1; CDR3: CASSRTESSYNEQFF; DNA: TGTGCCAGCAGCCGAACTGAGAGCTCCTACAATGAGCAGTTCTTC
length: 15; size: many; D: -; V: TRBV5-1; J: TRBJ1-1; CDR3: CASSLAGFENTEAFF; DNA: TGCGCCAGCAGCTTGGCAGGGTTCGAGAACACTGAAGCTTTCTTT
length: 10; size: many; D: -; V: TRBV20-1; J: TRBJ2-1; CDR3: CSATGNEQFF; DNA: TGCAGTGCTACCGGCAATGAGCAGTTCTTC
length: 15; size: -; D: TRBD2; V: TRBV5-6; J: TRBJ2-3; CDR3: CASSLVASGGDTQYF; DNA: TGTGCCAGCAGCTTGGTTGCTAGCGGGGGAGATACGCAGTATTTT
length: 19; size: many; D: TRBD1; V: TRBV7-9; J: TRBJ2-2; CDR3: CASSFRVRGQGMNTGELFF; DNA: TGTGCCAGCAGCTTCCGGGTGCGGGGACAGGGTATGAATACCGGGGAGCTGTTTTTT
length: 13; size: medium-sized; D: TRBD2; V: TRBV20-1; J: TRBJ2-7; CDR3: CSSQREVLYEQYF; DNA: TGCAGTTCCCAGCGGGAGGTACTTTACGAGCAGTACTTC
length: 16; size: -; D: TRBD2; V: TRBV15; J: TRBJ2-1; CDR3: CATSREGLAAQNEQFF; DNA: TGTGCCACCAGCAGAGAGGGACTAGCGGCCCAAAATGAGCAGTTCTTC
length: 13; size: -; D: -; V: TRBV5-1; J: TRBJ2-3; CDR3: CASSLSPGDTQYF; DNA: TGCGCCAGCAGCTTGAGTCCGGGGGATACGCAGTATTTT
length: 16; size: -; D: -; V: TRBV7-8; J: TRBJ2-2; CDR3: CASSAYRVANTGELFF; DNA: TGTGCCAGCAGCGCCTACAGGGTAGCGAACACCGGGGAGCTGTTTTTT
length: 15; size: many; D: TRBD1; V: TRBV5-6; J: TRBJ2-3; CDR3: CASSSTGGGTDTQYF; DNA: TGTGCCAGCAGCTCGACAGGGGGCGGCACAGATACGCAGTATTTT
length: 14; size: many; D: -; V: TRBV5-4; J: TRBJ2-6; CDR3: CASSLTGGANVLTF; DNA: TGTGCCAGCAGCTTAACTGGCGGGGCCAACGTCCTGACTTTC
length: 16; size: -; D: TRBD2; V: TRBV5-5; J: TRBJ2-3; CDR3: CASSRRSLAATDTQYF; DNA: TGTGCCAGCAGCCGACGATCTCTAGCGGCCACAGATACGCAGTATTTT
length: 13; size: many; D: -; V: TRBV6-2/TRBV6-3; J: TRBJ2-3; CDR3: CASRTGGTDTQYF; DNA: TGTGCCAGCAGGACAGGCGGCACAGATACGCAGTATTTT
length: 14; size: few; D: -; V: TRBV3-1; J: TRBJ1-5; CDR3: CASSLYTGGQPQHF; DNA: TGTGCCAGCAGCCTCTACACGGGGGGTCAGCCCCAGCATTTT
length: 14; size: many; D: TRBD1; V: TRBV12-3/TRBV12-4; J: TRBJ1-2; CDR3: CASSPQGTLNGYTF; DNA: TGTGCCAGCAGTCCACAGGGGACCTTAAATGGCTACACCTTC
length: 14; size: -; D: -; V: TRBV4-1; J: TRBJ2-1; CDR3: CASRERSSYNEQFF; DNA: TGCGCCAGCAGGGAGCGGAGCTCCTACAATGAGCAGTTCTTC
length: 15; size: few; D: TRBD1; V: TRBV2; J: TRBJ1-4; CDR3: CASRDREMSDEKLFF; DNA: TGTGCCAGCAGGGACAGGGAAATGTCGGATGAAAAACTGTTTTTT
length: 18; size: -; D: TRBD2; V: TRBV18; J: TRBJ2-1; CDR3: CASSPPGTSGRWDNEQFF; DNA: TGTGCCAGCTCACCGCCCGGGACTAGCGGCCGCTGGGACAATGAGCAGTTCTTC
length: 13; size: -; D: -; V: TRBV7-2; J: TRBJ2-7; CDR3: CASSFAGQYEQYF; DNA: TGTGCCAGCAGCTTCGCCGGACAGTACGAGCAGTACTTC
length: 15; size: many; D: TRBD1; V: TRBV7-2; J: TRBJ2-5; CDR3: CASGQGASPVETQYF; DNA: TGTGCCAGTGGACAGGGGGCCTCACCTGTGGAGACCCAGTACTTC
length: 16; size: once; D: TRBD2; V: TRBV7-2; J: TRBJ2-5; CDR3: CASSLVGGSPTETQYF; DNA: TGTGCCAGCAGCTTAGTAGGCGGGAGCCCCACAGAGACCCAGTACTTC
length: 13; size: many; D: -; V: TRBV24-1; J: TRBJ2-3; CDR3: CATTPDGLDTQYF; DNA: TGTGCCACCACGCCCGACGGCCTAGATACGCAGTATTTT
length: 11; size: many; D: -; V: TRBV20-1; J: TRBJ2-3; CDR3: CSAPLADTQYF; DNA: TGCAGTGCCCCTCTAGCGGATACGCAGTATTTT
length: 15; size: -; D: TRBD1; V: TRBV14; J: TRBJ2-1; CDR3: CASSHRRDRFNEQFF; DNA: TGTGCCAGCAGCCACCGCCGGGACAGATTCAATGAGCAGTTCTTC
length: 15; size: many; D: -; V: TRBV29-1; J: TRBJ2-7; CDR3: CSATTRDRSSYEQYF; DNA: TGCAGCGCCACTACGAGAGACCGGAGCTCCTACGAGCAGTACTTC
length: 14; size: many; D: -; V: TRBV24-1; J: TRBJ1-2; CDR3: CATSDSAGSDGYTF; DNA: TGTGCCACCAGTGATTCCGCAGGGAGCGATGGCTACACCTTC
length: 14; size: few; D: -; V: TRBV20-1; J: TRBJ2-3; CDR3: CSARDERNTDTQYF; DNA: TGCAGTGCTAGAGACGAGCGGAACACAGATACGCAGTATTTT
length: 12; size: many; D: -; V: TRBV6-5; J: TRBJ2-3; CDR3: CASRQSTDTQYF; DNA: TGTGCCAGCAGACAAAGCACAGATACGCAGTATTTT
length: 15; size: many; D: TRBD1; V: TRBV12-3/TRBV12-4; J: TRBJ2-3; CDR3: CASSFRTGGTDTQYF; DNA: TGTGCCAGCAGTTTTAGGACAGGGGGCACAGATACGCAGTATTTT
length: 14; size: few; D: -; V: TRBV25-1; J: TRBJ2-3; CDR3: CASSRTESTDTQYF; DNA: TGTGCCAGCTCCCGGACCGAGAGCACAGATACGCAGTATTTT
length: 14; size: many; D: TRBD1; V: TRBV27; J: TRBJ1-2; CDR3: CASSPGDRVYGYTF; DNA: TGTGCCAGCAGCCCGGGGGACAGGGTCTATGGCTACACCTTC
length: 14; size: many; D: -; V: TRBV9; J: TRBJ1-2; CDR3: CASSVEEGIGGYTF; DNA: TGTGCCAGCAGCGTAGAAGAGGGAATTGGGGGCTACACCTTC
length: 15; size: many; D: TRBD2; V: TRBV6-2/TRBV6-3; J: TRBJ2-1; CDR3: CASSYLSGASNEQFF; DNA: TGTGCCAGCAGTTACCTTAGCGGGGCTTCCAATGAGCAGTTCTTC
length: 16; size: many; D: TRBD2; V: TRBV11-2; J: TRBJ2-7; CDR3: CASSPGVSGSSYEQYF; DNA: TGTGCCAGCAGCCCGGGGGTTAGCGGGAGTTCCTACGAGCAGTACTTC
length: 16; size: many; D: -; V: TRBV18; J: TRBJ2-5; CDR3: CASSPIRTQCQETQYF; DNA: TGTGCCAGCTCACCGATAAGAACACAATGCCAAGAGACCCAGTACTTC
length: 14; size: many; D: -; V: TRBV7-2; J: TRBJ2-1; CDR3: CASRLRATWGEQFF; DNA: TGTGCCAGCAGATTGCGGGCCACCTGGGGTGAGCAGTTCTTC
length: 13; size: medium-sized; D: TRBD1; V: TRBV7-8; J: TRBJ2-1; CDR3: CASSSGQNNEQFF; DNA: TGTGCCAGCAGCTCGGGACAGAACAATGAGCAGTTCTTC
length: 14; size: many; D: -; V: TRBV28; J: TRBJ2-5; CDR3: CASRAGRTQETQYF; DNA: TGTGCCAGCCGGGCAGGGAGGACCCAAGAGACCCAGTACTTC
length: 14; size: -; D: TRBD2; V: TRBV6-5; J: TRBJ2-1; CDR3: CASTQLAGGGEQFF; DNA: TGTGCCAGCACACAACTAGCGGGAGGGGGTGAGCAGTTCTTC